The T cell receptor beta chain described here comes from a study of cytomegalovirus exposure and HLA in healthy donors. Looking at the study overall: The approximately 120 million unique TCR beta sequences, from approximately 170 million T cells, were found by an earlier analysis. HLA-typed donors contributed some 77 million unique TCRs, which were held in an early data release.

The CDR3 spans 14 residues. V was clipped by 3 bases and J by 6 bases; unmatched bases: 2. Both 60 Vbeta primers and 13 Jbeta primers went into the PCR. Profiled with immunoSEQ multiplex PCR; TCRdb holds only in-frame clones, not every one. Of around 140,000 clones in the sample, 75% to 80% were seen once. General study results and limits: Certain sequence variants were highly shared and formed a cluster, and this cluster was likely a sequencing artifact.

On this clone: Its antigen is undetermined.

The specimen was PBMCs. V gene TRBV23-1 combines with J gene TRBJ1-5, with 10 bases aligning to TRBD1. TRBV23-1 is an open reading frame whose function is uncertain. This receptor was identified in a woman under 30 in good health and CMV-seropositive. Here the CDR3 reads CASSHWDRGQPQHF. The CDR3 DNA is TGCGCCAGCAGTCATTGGGACAGGGGTCAGCCCCAGCATTTT.